Listed below are T cell receptor beta chains from one sample, sequenced in a study of blood T cell repertoires in COVID-19. Sequencing was performed with immunoSEQ multiplex PCR; in TCRdb, only in-frame clones are kept and a portion is missing. The table records roughly 120,000 clones, around 85% of them present only once. The source material was peripheral blood. Every receptor here comes from a man between 70 and 80 years old who had recovered from COVID-19. CDR3s include the opening cysteine and the closing phenylalanine or tryptophan. The order of the fields is J gene, D gene, V gene, clone size, CDR3 protein, CDR3 DNA. D genes are given only for firm matches. Expanded clones get a size class; other rows say once, few or many, or leave the size out.

j_call: TRBJ2-1
d_call: TRBD2
v_call: TRBV5-8
clone_size: NA
cdr3_aa: CASSGMRGGWGNEQFF
cdr3_nt: TGTGCCAGCAGCGGAATGCGGGGGGGTTGGGGGAATGAGCAGTTCTTC

j_call: TRBJ1-3
d_call: TRBD1
v_call: TRBV13
clone_size: NA
cdr3_aa: CASSSLAGGWSGNTIYF
cdr3_nt: TGTGCCAGCAGCTCACTAGCAGGGGGCTGGAGTGGAAACACCATATATTTT

j_call: TRBJ2-5
d_call: NA
v_call: TRBV5-1
clone_size: NA
cdr3_aa: CASSPGTLGETQYF
cdr3_nt: TGCGCCAGCAGCCCAGGGACTTTAGGAGAGACCCAGTACTTC

j_call: TRBJ2-7
d_call: NA
v_call: TRBV28
clone_size: NA
cdr3_aa: CASSVRTVVSYEQYF
cdr3_nt: TGTGCCAGCAGTGTACGGACAGTAGTCTCCTACGAGCAGTACTTC

j_call: TRBJ2-5
d_call: TRBD2
v_call: TRBV7-9
clone_size: NA
cdr3_aa: CASSPGLAGGYQETQYF
cdr3_nt: TGTGCCAGCAGCCCGGGACTAGCGGGGGGGTACCAAGAGACCCAGTACTTC

j_call: TRBJ2-7
d_call: NA
v_call: TRBV18
clone_size: NA
cdr3_aa: CASSPGGSYEQYF
cdr3_nt: TGTGCCAGCTCACCGGGGGGCTCCTACGAGCAGTACTTC

j_call: TRBJ2-2
d_call: TRBD2
v_call: TRBV5-4
clone_size: NA
cdr3_aa: CASSGGLGIGELFF
cdr3_nt: TGTGCCAGCAGCGGGGGACTAGGGATCGGGGAGCTGTTTTTT

j_call: TRBJ2-3
d_call: TRBD2
v_call: TRBV7-2
clone_size: NA
cdr3_aa: CASKVGLAGNTDTQYF
cdr3_nt: TGTGCCAGCAAGGTGGGACTAGCGGGAAACACAGATACGCAGTATTTT

j_call: TRBJ2-1
d_call: TRBD2
v_call: TRBV30
clone_size: NA
cdr3_aa: CAWSDGGASYNEQFF
cdr3_nt: TGTGCCTGGAGTGACGGGGGGGCCTCCTACAATGAGCAGTTCTTC

j_call: TRBJ1-3
d_call: NA
v_call: TRBV29-1
clone_size: NA
cdr3_aa: CSVEVTRGNTIYF
cdr3_nt: TGCAGCGTTGAAGTGACACGGGGAAACACCATATATTTT

j_call: TRBJ1-2
d_call: TRBD1
v_call: TRBV25-1
clone_size: NA
cdr3_aa: CASSARDRDHGYTF
cdr3_nt: TGTGCCAGCAGTGCCCGGGACAGGGACCATGGCTACACCTTC

j_call: TRBJ2-1
d_call: TRBD2
v_call: TRBV4-1
clone_size: NA
cdr3_aa: CASSQTGLADNEQFF
cdr3_nt: TGCGCCAGCAGCCAAACGGGACTAGCGGATAATGAGCAGTTCTTC

j_call: TRBJ2-1
d_call: NA
v_call: TRBV29-1
clone_size: NA
cdr3_aa: CSVGAWTAEQFF
cdr3_nt: TGCAGCGTTGGGGCGTGGACAGCCGAGCAGTTCTTC

j_call: TRBJ2-5
d_call: NA
v_call: TRBV28
clone_size: few
cdr3_aa: CASSLFRQTPGTQYF
cdr3_nt: TGTGCCAGCAGTTTATTCCGACAGACCCCAGGGACCCAGTACTTC

j_call: TRBJ2-7
d_call: TRBD2
v_call: TRBV5-1
clone_size: NA
cdr3_aa: CASSWGAGGKGSEQYF
cdr3_nt: TGCGCCAGCAGCTGGGGGGCGGGGGGAAAAGGTAGCGAGCAGTACTTC

j_call: TRBJ2-1
d_call: TRBD2
v_call: TRBV2
clone_size: NA
cdr3_aa: CASGTSGNEQFF
cdr3_nt: TGTGCCAGTGGGACTAGCGGTAATGAGCAGTTCTTC

j_call: TRBJ2-1
d_call: NA
v_call: TRBV28
clone_size: NA
cdr3_aa: CASSLTGYRDEQFF
cdr3_nt: TGTGCCAGCAGTCTTACAGGGTACAGGGATGAGCAGTTCTTC

j_call: TRBJ1-1
d_call: NA
v_call: TRBV19
clone_size: NA
cdr3_aa: CASSPRQHTEAFF
cdr3_nt: TGTGCCAGTAGTCCTCGACAGCACACTGAAGCTTTCTTT

j_call: TRBJ2-6
d_call: TRBD2
v_call: TRBV9
clone_size: NA
cdr3_aa: CASSVLSSGRLGANVLTF
cdr3_nt: TGTGCCAGCAGCGTATTGAGTAGCGGGAGGCTGGGGGCCAACGTCCTGACTTTC

j_call: TRBJ2-1
d_call: TRBD2
v_call: TRBV30
clone_size: NA
cdr3_aa: CAGTSGFSYNEQFF
cdr3_nt: TGTGCCGGCACTAGCGGTTTCTCCTACAATGAGCAGTTCTTC

j_call: TRBJ1-6
d_call: NA
v_call: TRBV10-2
clone_size: NA
cdr3_aa: CASNGQYNSPLHF
cdr3_nt: TGCGCCAGCAACGGACAGTATAATTCACCCCTCCACTTT

j_call: TRBJ2-2
d_call: TRBD2
v_call: TRBV2
clone_size: NA
cdr3_aa: CASSEAQRGVGGELFF
cdr3_nt: TGTGCCAGCAGTGAAGCCCAGCGGGGGGTAGGCGGGGAGCTGTTTTTT

j_call: TRBJ2-7
d_call: TRBD1
v_call: TRBV6-5
clone_size: once
cdr3_aa: CASSRTGGNSYEQYF
cdr3_nt: TGTGCCAGCAGCCGGACAGGGGGGAACTCCTACGAGCAGTACTTC

j_call: TRBJ2-7
d_call: TRBD1
v_call: TRBV5-4
clone_size: NA
cdr3_aa: CASSSPGQLVREQYF
cdr3_nt: TGTGCCAGCAGTTCCCCGGGACAGCTAGTTCGCGAGCAGTACTTC

j_call: TRBJ1-6
d_call: NA
v_call: TRBV6-5
clone_size: NA
cdr3_aa: CASNPAISKNSPLHF
cdr3_nt: TGTGCCAGCAACCCCGCGATCTCTAAGAATTCACCCCTCCACTTT

j_call: TRBJ2-3
d_call: NA
v_call: TRBV20-1
clone_size: NA
cdr3_aa: CSARSGNTQYF
cdr3_nt: TGCAGTGCTAGGAGCGGAAATACGCAGTATTTT

j_call: TRBJ2-2
d_call: NA
v_call: TRBV3-1/TRBV3-2
clone_size: NA
cdr3_aa: CASSPFRGTGELFF
cdr3_nt: TGTGCCAGCAGCCCTTTTCGGGGGACCGGGGAGCTGTTTTTT

j_call: TRBJ1-1
d_call: TRBD1
v_call: TRBV6-6
clone_size: NA
cdr3_aa: CASTPTGVSEAFF
cdr3_nt: TGTGCCAGCACCCCGACAGGGGTTAGTGAAGCTTTCTTT

j_call: TRBJ1-5
d_call: TRBD1
v_call: TRBV6-5
clone_size: NA
cdr3_aa: CASSSRTGISQPQHF
cdr3_nt: TGTGCCAGCAGTTCCCGGACAGGGATCAGTCAGCCCCAGCATTTT

j_call: TRBJ1-4
d_call: TRBD1
v_call: TRBV7-9
clone_size: NA
cdr3_aa: CASSLGQGEKLFF
cdr3_nt: TGTGCCAGCAGCTTAGGACAGGGGGAAAAACTGTTTTTT

j_call: TRBJ1-4
d_call: NA
v_call: TRBV19
clone_size: NA
cdr3_aa: CASSVLYDEKLFF
cdr3_nt: TGTGCCAGTAGTGTCCTCTATGATGAAAAACTGTTTTTT

j_call: TRBJ2-1
d_call: NA
v_call: TRBV7-2
clone_size: NA
cdr3_aa: CASNRLGAYNEQFF
cdr3_nt: TGTGCCAGCAACAGACTAGGTGCCTACAATGAGCAGTTCTTC